What follows are 25 T cell receptor beta chains derived from one specimen sequenced in a study of blood T cell repertoires in COVID-19. The repertoire was sequenced with immunoSEQ multiplex PCR; TCRdb's copy has only in-frame clones and lacks some. This sample yields more than 95,000 clones, of which about 80% are seen a single time; 18% belongs to the top ten. The sequenced material came from peripheral blood. Receptors originate from a man aged 80 or over with acute or convalescent COVID-19.

This clone was found a few times. This rearrangement joins TRBV29-1 to TRBJ2-7; 11 bases are shared with TRBD2. V shed 3 bases, J shed 5 bases, and the junction held 3 bases outside the gene matches. The CDR3 extends over 13 amino acids. The germline V gene has CDR1 SQVTM and CDR2 ANQGSEA. The CDR3 loop reads CSVDSGGANEQYF. CDR3 DNA sequence: TGCAGCGTTGATAGCGGGGGGGCCAACGAGCAGTACTTC.

V is TRBV6-6 and J is TRBJ2-7; D not resolved. The V gene's germline CDR1 is MNHNY and CDR2 SVGAGI (reference sequence). Trimming stripped 2 bases from V and 2 bases from J, with 7 bases between. This CDR3 comprises 13 residues. The CDR3: CASSYQQTYEQYF. CDR3 bases: TGTGCCAGCAGTTACCAACAGACCTACGAGCAGTACTTC.

The chain has TRBV14 and TRBJ1-2; the D is unclear. Looked up from germline, CDR1 is SGHDN and CDR2 is FVKESK. This CDR3 comprises 14 residues. The V gene lost 1 base and the J gene lost 7 bases, with 13 bases spanning the gap. CDR3 nucleotide sequence: TGTGCCAGCAGCCAAGGAGGAATCATTCGTGGCTACACCTTC. It is translated as CASSQGGIIRGYTF.

The chain carries TRBV3-1 (or the pseudogene TRBV3-2) and TRBJ2-3, with a tentative D call TRBD1 (6 bases). The CDR3 covers 16 residues. Per germline, CDR1 LGHDT and CDR2 YNNKEL (reference sequence). V was clipped by 3 bases and J by 1 base, with 14 bases between them. DNA of the CDR3: TGTGCCAGCAGCCAGGGGGCGAGCACGGGCACAGATACGCAGTATTTT. Protein: CASSQGASTGTDTQYF.

V is TRBV6-2 or TRBV6-3 and J is TRBJ2-7, with D possibly TRBD1 on 6 matching bases. Trimming pared 5 bases from V and 3 bases from J, leaving 17 bases between. Per germline, CDR1 MNHEY and CDR2 SVGEGT. The CDR3 runs 15 residues. CDR3: CASSPNRVEYYEQYF. The DNA for the CDR3 is TGTGCCAGCAGTCCCAACAGGGTAGAATACTACGAGCAGTACTTC.

V and J are TRBV6-5 and TRBJ1-5; no clear D gene. The germline gives CDR1 MNHEY, CDR2 SVGAGI. With 2 bases removed from V and 0 bases from J, the gap between germline ends came to 5 bases. This CDR3 region has 14 residues. The DNA for the CDR3 is TGTGCCAGCAGTTACAGGAGTAGCAATCAGCCCCAGCATTTT. The encoded protein is CASSYRSSNQPQHF.

This clone was found once. The chain couples TRBV7-8 to TRBJ1-5; D ambiguous. Trimming cost V 5 bases and J 5 bases, with 16 bases left between them. The CDR3 sequence is 15 residues long. Germline loops: CDR1 SGHVS, CDR2 FQNEAQ. The chain's CDR3 is CASSPRTGQYQPQHF. In DNA, the CDR3 is TGTGCCAGCAGCCCACGGACTGGTCAGTATCAGCCCCAGCATTTT.

The chain uses TRBV6-6 and TRBJ2-7; D perhaps matches TRBD1 (5 bases). The CDR3 runs to 14 residues. Germline V gene data show CDR1 as MNHNY and CDR2 as SVGAGI (reference sequence). The V end was cut by 6 bases, the J end by 4 bases, with 16 bases between. CDR3 residues: CASSLGQRFYEQYF. In DNA form, the CDR3 reads TGTGCCAGCAGCCTGGGGCAAAGATTTTACGAGCAGTACTTC.

The chain couples TRBV28 to TRBJ1-6; D gene ambiguous. V was clipped by 5 bases and J by 14 bases, with 10 bases between them. CDR1 and CDR2 (germline): MDHEN, SYDVKM. The CDR3 is 11 residues long. CDR3 amino acids: CASSAGLALHF. The DNA for the CDR3 is TGTGCCAGCAGTGCGGGTCTGGCCCTCCACTTT.

The chain uses TRBV29-1 and TRBJ2-2, with a weak D call TRBD2 (6 bases). With 1 base removed from V and 1 base from J, the gap between germline ends came to 19 bases. Germline loops: CDR1 SQVTM, CDR2 ANQGSEA. CDR3 size: 18 residues. In nucleotides, the CDR3 is TGCAGCGTTGAAGTCGGGCGTAGAGGACTAAAGAACACCGGGGAGCTGTTTTTT. Translated, it gives CSVEVGRRGLKNTGELFF.

The chain links TRBV7-2 to TRBJ1-1; D unresolved. The CDR3 length is 12 residues. Germline V gene sequence: CDR1 SGHTA, CDR2 FQGNSA. V was trimmed by 2 bases and J by 5 bases, leaving 6 bases between them. In nucleotides, the CDR3 is TGTGCCAGCAGCTTAACGAGGACTGAAGCTTTCTTT. This gives the protein CASSLTRTEAFF.

The rearrangement joins TRBV6-5 to TRBJ2-1, with TRBD1 identical over 10 bases. Losses at the gene ends were 0 bases for V and 9 bases for J; bases not matched to a gene: 8. From germline, CDR1 is MNHEY and CDR2 SVGAGI. CDR3 length: 16 residues. The CDR3 DNA follows: TGTGCCAGCAGTTACTCGGGGACAGGGGCGTATATTGAGCAGTTCTTC. It translates to CASSYSGTGAYIEQFF.

The chain is built from TRBV5-5 and TRBJ1-5; D is unresolved. The CDR3 is made up of 14 amino acids. Germline loops: CDR1 SGHKS, CDR2 YYEKEE (reference sequence). V shed 0 bases and J shed 7 bases, with 11 bases lying between them. CDR3 coding DNA: TGTGCCAGCAGCTTGGAAGTGGGGAGACAGCCCCAGCATTTT. Amino acids: CASSLEVGRQPQHF.

The CDR3 DNA is TGTGCCAGCAGGGGGACAGAGAATCAGCCCCAGCATTTT. Protein product: CASRGTENQPQHF. V gene TRBV2 combines with J gene TRBJ1-5, with 7 bases that match TRBD1. V shed 6 bases, J shed 4 bases, and the junction held 3 bases outside the gene matches. CDR1 and CDR2 (germline): SNHLY, FYNNEI. This CDR3 spans 13 amino acids. The entire variable domain, with the rest obtained from reference TRBV2 and TRBJ1-5, is as follows: EPEVTQTPSHQVTQMGQEVILRCVPISNHLYFYWYRQILGQKVEFLVSFYNNEISEKSEIFDDQFSVERPDGSNFTLKIRSTKLEDSAMYFCASRGTENQPQHFGDGTRLSIL.

The chain employs TRBV11-2 and TRBJ2-7; 9 bases fit TRBD1. This CDR3 region has 15 residues. Germline V CDR1 and CDR2: SGHAT, FQNNGV. Unmatched junction bases numbered 6, after V lost 4 bases and J lost 2 bases. CDR3 DNA sequence: TGTGCCAGCAGCTCCGGACAGGGGAGGGCCTACGAGCAGTACTTC. Amino acid sequence: CASSSGQGRAYEQYF.

The chain joins TRBV4-3 to TRBJ2-3; a possible D gene is TRBD1 (5 bases). Germline lookup yields CDR1 LGHNA and CDR2 YSLEER. This CDR3 contains 19 residues. Trimming cost V 0 bases and J 0 bases, with 19 bases left between them. The CDR3 is CASSQDIQLGHSSTDTQYF. In DNA, the CDR3 is TGCGCCAGCAGCCAAGACATCCAGCTTGGACACTCTAGCACAGATACGCAGTATTTT.

The rearrangement joins TRBV11-2 to TRBJ2-5, with 11 nucleotides matching TRBD2. The V gene end was trimmed by 4 bases and the J gene end by 5 bases; junction bases not matched to a gene: 9. This CDR3 contains 16 residues. CDR1 is SGHAT and CDR2 is FQNNGV in the germline V gene. CDR3 nucleotide sequence: TGTGCCAGCAGCTCAGCTCTAGCGGGAGGCGGTGAGACCCAGTACTTC. It is translated as CASSSALAGGGETQYF.

This clone was seen a single time. This sequence joins TRBV28 and TRBJ2-1; D is ambiguous. CDR1 is MDHEN and CDR2 is SYDVKM in the germline V gene. The CDR3 length is 11 residues. The V end was cut by 7 bases, the J end by 6 bases, with 7 bases between. The CDR3 here is CASITSNEQFF. CDR3 nucleotide sequence: TGTGCCAGCATTACAAGCAATGAGCAGTTCTTC.

The chain couples TRBV24-1 to TRBJ2-3; TRBD1 matches 7 bases. With 4 bases clipped from V and 3 bases from J, the junction kept 9 bases outside the gene matches. This CDR3 is built from 16 residues. Looked up from germline, CDR1 is KGHDR and CDR2 is SFDVKD. CDR3 loop: CATSDWDRKGTDTQYF. In DNA, the CDR3 is TGTGCCACCAGTGACTGGGACAGAAAAGGGACAGATACGCAGTATTTT.

The chain is built from TRBV7-9 and TRBJ2-7; maybe TRBD1 (5 bases). V lost 1 base, J lost 3 bases, and 25 bases lay in between. In germline, CDR1 is SEHNR, CDR2 FQNEAQ (reference sequence). The CDR3 consists of 19 residues. This chain's CDR3 is CASSLEGSVGPKTVYEQYF. Written as DNA, the CDR3 is TGTGCCAGCAGCTTAGAGGGGTCGGTTGGACCCAAGACTGTCTACGAGCAGTACTTC.

The V call is TRBV28, the J call TRBJ1-1; D remains ambiguous. The CDR3 has 14 residues. Germline V gives CDR1 MDHEN, CDR2 SYDVKM. The ends were cut back, 5 bases at V and 1 base at J, with 11 bases in the middle. The chain's CDR3 is CASSLGLPNTEAFF. CDR3 bases: TGTGCCAGCAGTCTGGGCCTTCCGAACACTGAAGCTTTCTTT.

The V call is TRBV5-1, the J call TRBJ2-5, with 9 positions matching TRBD1. CDR3 size: 16 residues. V lost 5 bases to trimming and J lost 1 base; unmatched junction nucleotides: 9. CDR1 is SGHRS, CDR2 YFSETQ, per germline. The DNA of the CDR3 is TGCGCCAGCAGAGTAGGGGACAGGGCGATCCAAGAGACCCAGTACTTC. It yields the protein CASRVGDRAIQETQYF.

This clone turned up a few times. The gene calls are TRBV5-1 and TRBJ2-7; TRBD2 might be the D (5 bases). V was trimmed by 0 bases and J by 5 bases, leaving 12 bases between them. This CDR3 is built from 14 residues. Looked up from germline, CDR1 is SGHRS and CDR2 is YFSETQ. The CDR3 nucleotides read TGCGCCAGCAGCTTGGCCGGCGGGTTCGACGAGCAGTACTTC. It codes for CASSLAGGFDEQYF.

The count of this clone is one. The genes are TRBV19 and TRBJ2-6, with no clear D. The CDR3 consists of 15 residues. Trimming took off 0 bases at V and 0 bases at J, with 3 bases between the two ends. Per the germline V gene, CDR1 is LNHDA and CDR2 is SQIVND (reference sequence). The CDR3 DNA is TGTGCCAGTAGTATAGACTTCTCTGGGGCCAACGTCCTGACTTTC. Translation gives CASSIDFSGANVLTF.

The chain combines TRBV2 with TRBJ2-5, with D perhaps TRBD2 (6 bases). There are 14 residues in the CDR3. Trimming stripped 7 bases from V and 4 bases from J, with 16 bases between. Germline CDR1 is SNHLY and CDR2 is FYNNEI. The CDR3 DNA sequence: TGTGCCAGCACCCGCGGGGCTAGAGGAGAGACCCAGTACTTC. It codes for CASTRGARGETQYF.